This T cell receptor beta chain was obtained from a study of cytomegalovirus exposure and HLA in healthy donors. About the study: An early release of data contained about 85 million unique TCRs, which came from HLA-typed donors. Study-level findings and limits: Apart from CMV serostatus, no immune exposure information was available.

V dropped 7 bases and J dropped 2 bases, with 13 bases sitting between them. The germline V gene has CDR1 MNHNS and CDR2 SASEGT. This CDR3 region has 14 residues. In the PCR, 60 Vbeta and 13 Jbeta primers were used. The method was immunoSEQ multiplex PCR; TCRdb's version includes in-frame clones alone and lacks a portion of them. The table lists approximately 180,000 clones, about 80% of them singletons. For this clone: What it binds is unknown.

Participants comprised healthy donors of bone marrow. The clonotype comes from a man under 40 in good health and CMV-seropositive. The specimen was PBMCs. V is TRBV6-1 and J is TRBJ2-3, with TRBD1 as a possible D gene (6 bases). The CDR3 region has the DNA TGTGCCAGCACGTCGACAGGAGTCACAGATACGCAGTATTTT. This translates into CASTSTGVTDTQYF.